The 9 T cell receptor beta chains below were found in one sample sequenced in a study of blood T cells in healthy people across ages. A sample-barcoded 5' primer and a J-beta primer mix were used in a second PCR of roughly 6 to 11 cycles. TCRdb independently ran MiXCR on the 5' RACE reads; one entry per CDR3 protein. This table has 700,000 to 850,000 distinct CDR3 sequences, 35% to 40% appearing once. What was sequenced was blood. The receptors derive from a man in his late teens or twenties in good health.

The chain joins TRBV5-1 to TRBJ2-7; 7 nucleotides agree with TRBD1. The V segment lost 0 bases and the J segment 1 base; nucleotides outside the gene matches: 10. The CDR3 length is 17 residues. Germline-derived CDR1 and CDR2 are SGHRS and YFSETQ. CDR3 in amino acids: CASSLGQGEWESYEQYF. In DNA form, the CDR3 reads TGCGCCAGCAGCTTGGGACAGGGTGAGTGGGAATCCTACGAGCAGTACTTC.

The J gene is TRBJ2-1, the V gene TRBV12-3 or TRBV12-4; D is uncertain. V lost 5 bases and J 6 bases, leaving 17 bases between the germline ends. The CDR3 has 15 residues. DNA for the CDR3: TGTGCCAGCAGTGCAGAGGCCGTGGTTGGCAATGAGCAGTTCTTC. It codes for CASSAEAVVGNEQFF.

This clonotype was recorded many times. The rearrangement links TRBV20-1 to TRBJ2-1; D gene unclear. The CDR3 totals 13 residues. CDR1 is DFQATT, CDR2 SNEGSKA, per germline (reference sequence). Trimming pared 0 bases from V and 8 bases from J, leaving 11 bases between. The CDR3 sequence is CSARDSRLDEQFF. The CDR3 DNA is TGCAGTGCTAGAGATTCCAGACTGGATGAGCAGTTCTTC.

This clonotype has only a few counts. V usage is TRBV20-1 and J usage is TRBJ2-1; TRBD2 is a possible D gene (7 bases). The CDR3 extends over 15 amino acids. Trimming left V 5 bases short and J 0 bases short, with 14 bases between. The V gene's germline CDR1 is DFQATT and CDR2 SNEGSKA (reference sequence). CDR3 sequence: CSAVIGGLSYNEQFF. DNA of the CDR3: TGCAGTGCTGTAATCGGGGGGCTCTCCTACAATGAGCAGTTCTTC.

This clonotype appeared a few times. The rearrangement links TRBV29-1 to TRBJ2-3; D is possibly TRBD1 (5 bases). CDR1 and CDR2 from the germline V gene are SQVTM and ANQGSEA. V was pared by 8 bases and J by 5 bases, with 17 bases between. The CDR3 has 13 residues. For the CDR3, the DNA is TGCAGCCTCCTAGAGGCCCAGGGAGATACGCAGTATTTT. It yields the protein CSLLEAQGDTQYF.

The chain uses TRBV7-8 and TRBJ2-3, with no clear D. CDR3 length: 15 amino acids. The ends were cut back, 5 bases at V and 1 base at J, with 13 bases in the middle. The germline V gene has CDR1 SGHVS and CDR2 FQNEAQ. The CDR3 DNA follows: TGTGCCAGCAGCCCCACCTGGATACGCACAGATACGCAGTATTTT. Protein: CASSPTWIRTDTQYF.

This clonotype was observed a few times. This chain uses TRBV9 with TRBJ1-1; possibly TRBD1 for D (6 bases). The germline V and J ends were trimmed by 3 bases and 0 bases, with 27 bases remaining between them. Germline values: CDR1 SGDLS, CDR2 YYNGEE. The CDR3 spans 20 residues. CDR3 DNA sequence: TGTGCCAGCAGCGCCGACGCCGACCAATTACAGGGCCATGTGAACACTGAAGCTTTCTTT. Translating gives CASSADADQLQGHVNTEAFF.

In its sample, this clonotype was seen once. V gene TRBV6-2 or TRBV6-3 combines with J gene TRBJ2-1, with 11 bases lining up with TRBD2. The CDR3 is 17 residues long. The V gene end was trimmed by 2 bases and the J gene end by 2 bases; junction bases not matched to a gene: 5. Germline V gene sequence: CDR1 MNHEY, CDR2 SVGEGT. CDR3 residues: CASSYMSTSGTYNEQFF. CDR3 DNA: TGTGCCAGCAGTTACATGTCGACTAGCGGGACCTACAATGAGCAGTTCTTC.

V usage is TRBV2 and J usage is TRBJ1-4; D ambiguous. V was cut by 2 bases and J by 0 bases, with 13 bases left in between. The CDR3 loop spans 17 amino acids. Looked up from germline, CDR1 is SNHLY and CDR2 is FYNNEI. The CDR3 DNA sequence: TGTGCCAGCAGTGAAAATGGAGTCACCGCAACTAATGAAAAACTGTTTTTT. As protein: CASSENGVTATNEKLFF.